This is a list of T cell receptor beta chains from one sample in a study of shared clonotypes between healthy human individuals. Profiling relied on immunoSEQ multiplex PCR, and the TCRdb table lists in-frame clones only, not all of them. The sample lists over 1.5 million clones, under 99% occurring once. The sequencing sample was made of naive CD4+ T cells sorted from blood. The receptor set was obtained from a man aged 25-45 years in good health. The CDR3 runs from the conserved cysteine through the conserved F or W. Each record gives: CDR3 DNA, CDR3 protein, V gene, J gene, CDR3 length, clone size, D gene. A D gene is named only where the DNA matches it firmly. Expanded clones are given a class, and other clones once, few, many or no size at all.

CDR3 DNA: TGTGCCAGCAGCGTAGTCGGACAGCTCACCGGGGAGCTGTTTTTT; CDR3 protein: CASSVVGQLTGELFF; V gene: TRBV9; J gene: TRBJ2-2; CDR3 length: 15; clone size: .; D gene: .
CDR3 DNA: TGTGCCAGCTCACCGGACTTAAACCAGGGAGACGGCTACACCTTC; CDR3 protein: CASSPDLNQGDGYTF; V gene: TRBV18; J gene: TRBJ1-2; CDR3 length: 15; clone size: .; D gene: .
CDR3 DNA: TGTGCCAGCAGCGGACAGACGTACAATGAGCAGTTCTTC; CDR3 protein: CASSGQTYNEQFF; V gene: TRBV6-1; J gene: TRBJ2-1; CDR3 length: 13; clone size: .; D gene: .
CDR3 DNA: TGTGCCAGCAGCTTTGACAGGGGGCGGGATGAAAAACTGTTTTTT; CDR3 protein: CASSFDRGRDEKLFF; V gene: TRBV7-2; J gene: TRBJ1-4; CDR3 length: 15; clone size: .; D gene: TRBD1
CDR3 DNA: TGTGCCAGCAGGCTACAGGGGGGGGATGACTACGAGCAGTACTTC; CDR3 protein: CASRLQGGDDYEQYF; V gene: TRBV2; J gene: TRBJ2-7; CDR3 length: 15; clone size: .; D gene: .
CDR3 DNA: TGTGCCAGCACCTGGGGCGCACTAGCGGGAGGGAGCTCCTACAATGAGCAGTTCTTC; CDR3 protein: CASTWGALAGGSSYNEQFF; V gene: TRBV7-9; J gene: TRBJ2-1; CDR3 length: 19; clone size: .; D gene: TRBD2
CDR3 DNA: TGCGCCAGCAGCCAAGAGAGCGTTGACTACGAGCAGTACTTC; CDR3 protein: CASSQESVDYEQYF; V gene: TRBV4-1; J gene: TRBJ2-7; CDR3 length: 14; clone size: .; D gene: .
CDR3 DNA: TGTGCCAGCATGGGTTTGGACCAGTACTTC; CDR3 protein: CASMGLDQYF; V gene: TRBV7-9; J gene: TRBJ2-5; CDR3 length: 10; clone size: .; D gene: .
CDR3 DNA: TGTGCCAGTAGTGCGGGACATGTGAACACTGAAGCTTTCTTT; CDR3 protein: CASSAGHVNTEAFF; V gene: TRBV19; J gene: TRBJ1-1; CDR3 length: 14; clone size: .; D gene: .
CDR3 DNA: TGTGCCAGCAGGCAGGATTATAGCAATCAGCCCCAGCATTTT; CDR3 protein: CASRQDYSNQPQHF; V gene: TRBV2; J gene: TRBJ1-5; CDR3 length: 14; clone size: .; D gene: .
CDR3 DNA: TGTGCCAGCAGCTTATCTGGGGGCTCCTACAATGAGCAGTTCTTC; CDR3 protein: CASSLSGGSYNEQFF; V gene: TRBV7-9; J gene: TRBJ2-1; CDR3 length: 15; clone size: once; D gene: .
CDR3 DNA: TGCGCCAGCAGTGCCCAACGGGAGGATGGTGTGAGGGATACGCAGTATTTT; CDR3 protein: CASSAQREDGVRDTQYF; V gene: TRBV10-2; J gene: TRBJ2-3; CDR3 length: 17; clone size: .; D gene: TRBD2
CDR3 DNA: TGTGCCAGCAGCCCAGCGGGAAGCACTCAGGGGACCCAGTACTTC; CDR3 protein: CASSPAGSTQGTQYF; V gene: TRBV9; J gene: TRBJ2-5; CDR3 length: 15; clone size: .; D gene: TRBD2
CDR3 DNA: TGTGCCAGCAGCTTATTTGCGGGAGAGTCCACCGGGGAGCTGTTTTTT; CDR3 protein: CASSLFAGESTGELFF; V gene: TRBV7-2; J gene: TRBJ2-2; CDR3 length: 16; clone size: once; D gene: TRBD2
CDR3 DNA: TGTGCCAGCAGCCCTGGACAGGGGGAAGTAGGGAACACTGAAGCTTTCTTT; CDR3 protein: CASSPGQGEVGNTEAFF; V gene: TRBV11-3; J gene: TRBJ1-1; CDR3 length: 17; clone size: once; D gene: TRBD1
CDR3 DNA: TGTGCCAGCAGTGCAGCGCAGGGTGACAATCAGCCCCAGCATTTT; CDR3 protein: CASSAAQGDNQPQHF; V gene: TRBV25-1; J gene: TRBJ1-5; CDR3 length: 15; clone size: .; D gene: .
CDR3 DNA: TGCGCCAGCAGCCCTTATCCATCGAGCTCCTACAATGAGCAGTTCTTC; CDR3 protein: CASSPYPSSSYNEQFF; V gene: TRBV5-1; J gene: TRBJ2-1; CDR3 length: 16; clone size: .; D gene: .
CDR3 DNA: TGTGCCAGCTCACCAACCTGGGGGCGCGAGTCCTACGAGCAGTACTTC; CDR3 protein: CASSPTWGRESYEQYF; V gene: TRBV18; J gene: TRBJ2-7; CDR3 length: 16; clone size: .; D gene: .
CDR3 DNA: TGTGCCAGCAGCTTAGGGACTAGCGGAAACCCTAGCACAGATACGCAGTATTTT; CDR3 protein: CASSLGTSGNPSTDTQYF; V gene: TRBV7-9; J gene: TRBJ2-3; CDR3 length: 18; clone size: .; D gene: TRBD2
CDR3 DNA: TGTGCCAGCAGTTACAACTCCGGGGGTAATGGCTACACCTTC; CDR3 protein: CASSYNSGGNGYTF; V gene: TRBV5-4; J gene: TRBJ1-2; CDR3 length: 14; clone size: .; D gene: .
CDR3 DNA: TGTGCCAGCAGCCCCTTGCGGGGACGAGGGAACACTGAAGCTTTCTTT; CDR3 protein: CASSPLRGRGNTEAFF; V gene: TRBV27; J gene: TRBJ1-1; CDR3 length: 16; clone size: .; D gene: .
CDR3 DNA: TGTGCCAGCAGCCCGACCCTGGTAGCGGGTTTTAGCACAGATACGCAGTATTTT; CDR3 protein: CASSPTLVAGFSTDTQYF; V gene: TRBV9; J gene: TRBJ2-3; CDR3 length: 18; clone size: .; D gene: TRBD2
CDR3 DNA: TGTGCCAGCTCACCAATCCGGGAGTCCCCAGATACGCAGTATTTT; CDR3 protein: CASSPIRESPDTQYF; V gene: TRBV18; J gene: TRBJ2-3; CDR3 length: 15; clone size: .; D gene: .
CDR3 DNA: TGCAGCGCCTGGACTAGCGGTCGCTTCCGGGACAATGAGCAGTTCTTC; CDR3 protein: CSAWTSGRFRDNEQFF; V gene: TRBV29-1; J gene: TRBJ2-1; CDR3 length: 16; clone size: .; D gene: TRBD2
CDR3 DNA: TGTGCCAGCAGCCCACGAAGGGGGTCTAATGAAAAACTGTTTTTT; CDR3 protein: CASSPRRGSNEKLFF; V gene: TRBV7-6; J gene: TRBJ1-4; CDR3 length: 15; clone size: .; D gene: .
CDR3 DNA: TGTGCCAGCAGCTTCAGGGGTGGCGGCTACACCTTC; CDR3 protein: CASSFRGGGYTF; V gene: TRBV11-2; J gene: TRBJ1-2; CDR3 length: 12; clone size: .; D gene: .
CDR3 DNA: TGTGCCAGCAGATTCCTGTACAATGAGCAGTTCTTC; CDR3 protein: CASRFLYNEQFF; V gene: TRBV28; J gene: TRBJ2-1; CDR3 length: 12; clone size: .; D gene: .
CDR3 DNA: TGCAGCGTTGTATGGGGCTCTCTCACAGATACGCAGTATTTT; CDR3 protein: CSVVWGSLTDTQYF; V gene: TRBV29-1; J gene: TRBJ2-3; CDR3 length: 14; clone size: .; D gene: .
CDR3 DNA: TGTGCCATCAGGGGCAGCTCCTACGAGCAGTACTTC; CDR3 protein: CAIRGSSYEQYF; V gene: TRBV10-3; J gene: TRBJ2-7; CDR3 length: 12; clone size: .; D gene: .
CDR3 DNA: TGTGCCAGCAGTTTGGGCGGGGGGAGCTCCTACGAGCAGTACTTC; CDR3 protein: CASSLGGGSSYEQYF; V gene: TRBV28; J gene: TRBJ2-7; CDR3 length: 15; clone size: .; D gene: TRBD2
CDR3 DNA: TGTGCCAGCAGGATTAGCGGGAGCGGCACAGATACGCAGTATTTT; CDR3 protein: CASRISGSGTDTQYF; V gene: TRBV6-4; J gene: TRBJ2-3; CDR3 length: 15; clone size: .; D gene: TRBD2
CDR3 DNA: TGTGCCAGCAGCTTTAGCGGCGTGGGCGAGCAGTTCTTC; CDR3 protein: CASSFSGVGEQFF; V gene: TRBV7-6; J gene: TRBJ2-1; CDR3 length: 13; clone size: .; D gene: .
CDR3 DNA: TGTGCCAGCAGTGCGGACAGGGGTCACCCAACTAATGAAAAACTGTTTTTT; CDR3 protein: CASSADRGHPTNEKLFF; V gene: TRBV6-1; J gene: TRBJ1-4; CDR3 length: 17; clone size: .; D gene: TRBD1
CDR3 DNA: TGTGCCAGCAGACCCGGGACAGGCGTCAATCAGCCCCAGCATTTT; CDR3 protein: CASRPGTGVNQPQHF; V gene: TRBV6-5; J gene: TRBJ1-5; CDR3 length: 15; clone size: .; D gene: TRBD1
CDR3 DNA: TGTGCCACCAGCATTAGCGGGAGTCGCTCCTACGAGCAGTACTTC; CDR3 protein: CATSISGSRSYEQYF; V gene: TRBV15; J gene: TRBJ2-7; CDR3 length: 15; clone size: .; D gene: TRBD2
CDR3 DNA: TGTGCCAGCAGCCCACTAGCGGGAGGGCTTACAGATACGCAGTATTTT; CDR3 protein: CASSPLAGGLTDTQYF; V gene: TRBV7-6; J gene: TRBJ2-3; CDR3 length: 16; clone size: .; D gene: TRBD2
CDR3 DNA: TGCAGTGCTGGAGCTCCCGGCGGGCAGTTCTTC; CDR3 protein: CSAGAPGGQFF; V gene: TRBV20-1; J gene: TRBJ2-1; CDR3 length: 11; clone size: .; D gene: .
CDR3 DNA: TGCGCCAGCAGCTTGGGGCTTTCGGGACAGCTCTATGGCTACACCTTC; CDR3 protein: CASSLGLSGQLYGYTF; V gene: TRBV5-1; J gene: TRBJ1-2; CDR3 length: 16; clone size: .; D gene: TRBD1
CDR3 DNA: TGTGCCAGTAGCCAGCCCGTGGGACTAGGTTCGGCGACCCAGTACTTC; CDR3 protein: CASSQPVGLGSATQYF; V gene: TRBV19; J gene: TRBJ2-5; CDR3 length: 16; clone size: .; D gene: TRBD2
CDR3 DNA: TGTGCCAGCAGCTATGCCCCGTTGGACATATACGAGCAGTACTTC; CDR3 protein: CASSYAPLDIYEQYF; V gene: TRBV7-2; J gene: TRBJ2-7; CDR3 length: 15; clone size: .; D gene: .
CDR3 DNA: TGTGCCAGCAGCTTTCATAGGAACACTGAAGCTTTCTTT; CDR3 protein: CASSFHRNTEAFF; V gene: TRBV9; J gene: TRBJ1-1; CDR3 length: 13; clone size: .; D gene: .
CDR3 DNA: TGCGCCAGCAGCTTGGACGGGACACGAGATGAAAAACTGTTTTTT; CDR3 protein: CASSLDGTRDEKLFF; V gene: TRBV5-1; J gene: TRBJ1-4; CDR3 length: 15; clone size: once; D gene: .
CDR3 DNA: TGTGCCAGCAGTTCACCTGAGGGACGGATGAACACTGAAGCTTTCTTT; CDR3 protein: CASSSPEGRMNTEAFF; V gene: TRBV6-6; J gene: TRBJ1-1; CDR3 length: 16; clone size: .; D gene: .
CDR3 DNA: TGCGCCAGCAGCTTGGATCCGACAGAAGCTTTCTTT; CDR3 protein: CASSLDPTEAFF; V gene: TRBV5-1; J gene: TRBJ1-1; CDR3 length: 12; clone size: .; D gene: .
CDR3 DNA: TGTGCCAGCAGTTACCGGGGGACCAAAAACACTGAAGCTTTCTTT; CDR3 protein: CASSYRGTKNTEAFF; V gene: TRBV6-5; J gene: TRBJ1-1; CDR3 length: 15; clone size: .; D gene: .